The 13 T cell receptor beta chains given below trace back to one sample, sequenced in a study of naive and memory T cell subsets. Findings and limits, study-wide: Especially in CD8 cells, naive repertoires contained a few larger clonotypes, possibly CD45RA-re-expressing memory cells.

Two oligonucleotides, mixed equimolar, formed the beta constant-region primer covering TRBC1 and TRBC2. Four rounds of PCR amplified the ligated cDNA using nested alpha and beta constant-region primers plus SP2. TCRdb processed the UMI-ligation and nested PCR reads anew with MiXCR; each CDR3 protein has one entry. The table lists 99,000 or so distinct CDR3 sequences, approximately 15% of them singletons. Antigens of these TCRs are unknown. Sequencing used naive CD8+ T cells from blood. The receptors originated from a human donor in good health.

This clonotype was seen a few times. J is TRBJ2-3 and V is TRBV12-3 or TRBV12-4; 12 nucleotides match TRBD2. V lost 7 bases and J lost 0; bases outside the gene matches: 11. The CDR3 contains 18 residues. The CDR3 reads CASTLTSGSPSSTDTQYF. The CDR3, as DNA: TGTGCCAGCACCCTGACTAGCGGGAGCCCCAGTAGCACAGATACGCAGTATTTT.

This clonotype showed up just a few times. The chain couples TRBV7-8 to TRBJ2-3; 12 bases align to TRBD2. J gave up 4 bases and V 1 base, and 9 bases lay outside the gene matches. Germline V CDR1 and CDR2: SGHVS, FQNEAQ. This CDR3 has 18 residues. The DNA for the CDR3 is TGTGCCAGCAGCTTAGTCTTATCTAGCGGGAGGGTGGCAGATACGCAGTATTTT. It yields the protein CASSLVLSSGRVADTQYF.

The chain recombines TRBV10-3 with TRBJ2-5; 12 nucleotides match TRBD1. The V and J ends lost 2 bases and 5 bases, in that order; junction bases with no gene match: 6. The CDR3 contains 16 residues. Germline V gene data show CDR1 as ENHRY and CDR2 as SYGVKD. CDR3 nucleotides: TGTGCCATCAGTGAGCGGGACAGGGGGCTCCGGGAGACCCAGTACTTC. Its translation is CAISERDRGLRETQYF.

The CDR3 DNA reads TGCAGTGCTAGTCCCCCTCGGGTGCAGGAGTACCAAGAGACCCAGTACTTC. This codes for CSASPPRVQEYQETQYF. The chain couples TRBV20-1 to TRBJ2-5; D remains unclear. V was shortened by 3 bases and J by 0 bases, with 20 bases between the two germline ends. The germline CDR1 and CDR2 sequences are DFQATT and SNEGSKA (reference sequence). The CDR3 has 17 residues.

The chain combines TRBV7-9 with TRBJ2-5; the D is unclear. CDR3 length: 15 amino acids. Germline V gene data show CDR1 as SEHNR and CDR2 as FQNEAQ (reference sequence). The V gene lost 2 bases and the J gene lost 2 bases, with 12 bases spanning the gap. The CDR3 DNA reads as TGTGCCAGCAGCTTAAATGCGGCGGAGCAAGAGACCCAGTACTTC. The encoded protein is CASSLNAAEQETQYF.

CDR3 amino acids: CASSVRTDYNEQFF. CDR3 coding DNA: TGTGCCAGCAGTGTTAGGACAGATTACAATGAGCAGTTCTTC. The gene calls are TRBV12-3 or TRBV12-4 and TRBJ2-1, with D maybe TRBD1 (6 bases). The V end lost 5 bases, the J end lost 4 bases, and 12 bases lay between the germline ends. The CDR3 has 14 residues.

The chain recombines TRBV5-5 with TRBJ1-5; D is ambiguous. Between the trimmed V and J ends, which lost 0 bases and 3 bases, there was a span of 4 bases. This CDR3 is built from 13 residues. Looked up from germline, CDR1 is SGHKS and CDR2 is YYEKEE (reference sequence). CDR3: CASSLVPNQPQHF. CDR3 DNA sequence: TGTGCCAGCAGCTTGGTCCCCAATCAGCCCCAGCATTTT.

The J gene is TRBJ2-3, the V gene TRBV5-4, with a tentative D call TRBD2 (5 bases). Looked up from germline, CDR1 is SGHNT and CDR2 is YYREEE (reference sequence). Between the trimmed V and J ends, which lost 4 bases and 4 bases, there was a span of 25 bases. The CDR3 spans 18 residues. This CDR3 is CASSPPLRFGGSPDTQYF. The CDR3 DNA is TGTGCCAGCAGCCCCCCCCTCCGGTTCGGCGGGTCCCCAGATACGCAGTATTTT. Looking up the rest from reference TRBV5-4 and TRBJ2-3 gives the full variable domain: ETGVTQSPTHLIKTRGQQVTLRCSSQSGHNTVSWYQQALGQGPQFIFQYYREEENGRGNFPPRFSGLQFPNYSSELNVNALELDDSALYLCASSPPLRFGGSPDTQYFGPGTRLTVL.

Many counts were recorded for this clonotype. The chain joins TRBV10-3 to TRBJ2-7; D may be TRBD2 (5 bases). Trimming left V 3 bases short and J 3 bases short, with 6 bases between. CDR3 size: 12 residues. From germline, CDR1 is ENHRY and CDR2 SYGVKD. The CDR3 DNA reads TGTGCCATCAGTGAAACTAGCTACGAGCAGTACTTC. Protein: CAISETSYEQYF.

The V call is TRBV7-6, the J call TRBJ2-2; tentatively, D is TRBD1 or TRBD2 (5 bases each). This CDR3 has 16 residues. V dropped 5 bases and J dropped 3 bases, with 16 bases sitting between them. CDR1 and CDR2 (germline): SGHVS, FNYEAQ. CDR3 in DNA: TGTGCCAGCAGCCAGACCCGGGACGGCTACACCGGGGAGCTGTTTTTT. Its protein product is CASSQTRDGYTGELFF.

The J gene is TRBJ2-3, the V gene TRBV29-1; D is unclear. The length of the CDR3 is 13 residues. Germline CDR1 is SQVTM and CDR2 is ANQGSEA. The V gene lost 1 base and the J gene lost 8 bases, with 13 bases spanning the gap. The chain's CDR3 is CSVEVSVWGTQYF. For the CDR3, the DNA is TGCAGCGTTGAAGTTTCGGTCTGGGGTACGCAGTATTTT.

This clonotype was seen only a few times. The chain combines TRBV25-1 with TRBJ1-1; possibly TRBD1 for D (5 bases). Germline assignment: CDR1 MGHDK and CDR2 SYGVNS. V was cut by 1 base and J by 8 bases, with 5 bases left in between. CDR3 length: 11 residues. CDR3: CASSEWGEAFF. In nucleotides, the CDR3 is TGTGCCAGCAGTGAATGGGGGGAAGCTTTCTTT. The full variable domain, with the rest looked up from reference TRBV25-1 and TRBJ1-1, is EADIYQTPRYLVIGTGKKITLECSQTMGHDKMYWYQQDPGMELHLIHYSYGVNSTEKGDLSSESTVSRIRTEHFPLTLESARPSHTSQYLCASSEWGEAFFGQGTRLTVV.

This clonotype has just a few counts. The V and J genes are TRBV2 and TRBJ2-1; a weak D match, TRBD1 (5 bases). Looked up from germline, CDR1 is SNHLY and CDR2 is FYNNEI. The V end was cut by 1 base, the J end by 6 bases, with 13 bases between. The CDR3 has 15 amino acids. The DNA of the CDR3 is TGTGCCAGCAGTGAAGGGGGCAGTCCCCCCAATGAGCAGTTCTTC. Translating gives CASSEGGSPPNEQFF.